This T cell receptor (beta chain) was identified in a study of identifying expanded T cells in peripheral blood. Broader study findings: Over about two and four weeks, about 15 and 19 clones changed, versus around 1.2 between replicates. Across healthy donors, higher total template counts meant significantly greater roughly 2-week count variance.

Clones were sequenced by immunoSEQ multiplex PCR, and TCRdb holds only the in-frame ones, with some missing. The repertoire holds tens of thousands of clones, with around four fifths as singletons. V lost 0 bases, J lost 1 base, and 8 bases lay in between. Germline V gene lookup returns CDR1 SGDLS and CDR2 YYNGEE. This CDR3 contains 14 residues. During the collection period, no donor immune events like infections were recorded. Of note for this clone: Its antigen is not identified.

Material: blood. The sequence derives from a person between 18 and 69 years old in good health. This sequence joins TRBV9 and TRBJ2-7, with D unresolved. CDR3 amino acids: CASSVGQNSYEQYF. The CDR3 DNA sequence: TGTGCCAGCAGCGTAGGTCAAAATTCCTACGAGCAGTACTTC.